This T cell receptor (beta chain) is from a study of chemoradiotherapy in HPV16-positive cancers. Study overall: Candidate HPV-specific clones and shared TCR motifs came from a couple of HPV16-positive patients. Whole-study results and caveats: Non-HPV-specific T cells did not expand in tumors during treatment, whereas candidate HPV-specific clones and E7-related motifs did. Only two HPV16-positive patients supplied the functional HPV-specificity definition. In HPV16-positive patients, HPV-responsive T-cell expansion tracked better recurrence-free survival.

Worth noting for this clone: What it binds is unknown.

Clones were sequenced by immunoSEQ multiplex PCR, and TCRdb holds only the in-frame ones, with some missing. The table includes tens of thousands of clones, 90% to 95% detected once. There are 14 residues in the CDR3. The germline CDR1 and CDR2 sequences are SNHLY and FYNNEI. Trimming stripped 7 bases from V and 1 base from J, with 13 bases between. The receptor's source is a human donor with HPV-associated anogenital cancer. The chain couples TRBV2 to TRBJ1-2; tentative D call: TRBD1 (6 bases). Sequenced material: blood, taken from a patient who underwent chemoradiotherapy. The CDR3: CASNSGQNNYGYTF. Written as DNA, the CDR3 is TGTGCCAGCAACAGTGGACAGAATAACTATGGCTACACCTTC.